This TCR beta chain emerged from a study of CD8+CD57+ T cells in acquired aplastic anemia. Study context: Sorted CD4+ and CD8+ cells yielded DNA averaging around 3.2 ug. Study-wide findings and caveats: Researchers reported that CD8+ Simpson's diversity was not significantly different in patients versus controls.

Patients who underwent sequencing had shown CD8+CD57+ cell expansion by flow cytometry. Patients, without exception, had severe acquired aplastic anemia. Profiling that covered TCR beta VDJ and CDR3 relied on genomic DNA as its template. TCRdb analysed the reads with MiXCR anew, one entry per CDR3 protein. This sample has approximately 180,000 distinct CDR3 sequences, with approximately 48% found just once. This clonotype occurred many times. Antigen specificity is unknown. CDR3 length equals 11 residues. V shed 6 bases and J shed 0 bases, with 3 bases lying between them. Looked up from germline, CDR1 is DFQATT and CDR2 is SNEGSKA (reference sequence).

Sequencing was performed on sorted CD4+, CD8+, or CD8+CD57+ T cells (not recorded which) from PBMCs. V gene TRBV20-1 combines with J gene TRBJ1-3; no clear D. This sequence was found in a human donor with aplastic anemia. The CDR3 DNA is TGCAGTGCCCCCTCTGGAAACACCATATATTTT. Translating gives CSAPSGNTIYF.